The rows below give T cell receptor beta chains drawn from one sample of a study of blood T cell repertoires in COVID-19. Sequencing used immunoSEQ multiplex PCR; TCRdb keeps in-frame clones, though not all of them. The sample yields 200,000 to 250,000 clones, more than 75% seen once. The sequencing sample was made of peripheral blood. All receptors derive from a woman of 80 years or more with COVID-19, enrolled during active disease. Each CDR3 is given with its conserved first and last residue. A D gene is named only where the DNA matches it firmly. Only part of the rows carry a size: once, few, many, or a class if the clone is expanded.

CDR3: CASSRQGQETQYF; DNA: TGTGCCAGCAGTCGACAGGGCCAAGAGACCCAGTACTTC; D: TRBD1; size: -; V: TRBV12-3/TRBV12-4; J: TRBJ2-5
CDR3: CASSLGGVSNSPLHF; DNA: TGTGCCAGCAGCCTCGGGGGAGTCTCAAATTCACCCCTCCACTTT; D: -; size: -; V: TRBV6-5; J: TRBJ1-6
CDR3: CASSLRAEETQYF; DNA: TGCGCCAGCAGCTTACGAGCGGAAGAGACCCAGTACTTC; D: -; size: -; V: TRBV5-1; J: TRBJ2-5
CDR3: CASRSEGPERTQYF; DNA: TGTGCCAGCAGGTCGGAGGGCCCAGAACGGACCCAGTACTTC; D: -; size: -; V: TRBV7-2; J: TRBJ2-5
CDR3: CASEEGGTGNTIYF; DNA: TGTGCCAGCGAAGAGGGTGGAACTGGAAACACCATATATTTT; D: -; size: once; V: TRBV6-5; J: TRBJ1-3
CDR3: CASSLIQGGQPQHF; DNA: TGTGCCAGCAGTTTGATCCAGGGTGGTCAGCCCCAGCATTTT; D: -; size: -; V: TRBV27; J: TRBJ1-5
CDR3: CATSRRETQYF; DNA: TGTGCCACCAGCAGACGAGAGACCCAGTACTTC; D: -; size: -; V: TRBV15; J: TRBJ2-5
CDR3: CASSWQAGGSSYEQYF; DNA: TGTGCCAGCAGCTGGCAGGCGGGCGGGAGCTCCTACGAGCAGTACTTC; D: TRBD2; size: -; V: TRBV7-6; J: TRBJ2-7
CDR3: CASSGGPMSQYF; DNA: TGTGCCAGCAGTGGGGGGCCCATGTCCCAGTACTTC; D: -; size: -; V: TRBV6-1; J: TRBJ2-5
CDR3: CASSLGDSILEKLFF; DNA: TGTGCCAGCAGCTTAGGGGACAGTATCCTTGAAAAACTGTTTTTT; D: TRBD1; size: -; V: TRBV7-6; J: TRBJ1-4
CDR3: CASSSRSLPDTQYF; DNA: TGCGCCAGCAGCTCGCGGTCCTTGCCAGATACGCAGTATTTT; D: -; size: -; V: TRBV5-1; J: TRBJ2-3
CDR3: CASSRWTENSPLHF; DNA: TGTGCCAGCTCACGTTGGACAGAGAATTCACCCCTCCACTTT; D: -; size: few; V: TRBV18; J: TRBJ1-6
CDR3: CASSKGCEESSYNEQFF; DNA: TGTGCCAGCAGCAAAGGATGCGAAGAGAGCTCCTACAATGAGCAGTTCTTC; D: -; size: -; V: TRBV21-1; J: TRBJ2-1
CDR3: CATSDFGPTGTGELFF; DNA: TGTGCCACCAGTGATTTCGGCCCGACTGGCACCGGGGAGCTGTTTTTT; D: -; size: -; V: TRBV24-1; J: TRBJ2-2
CDR3: CASSSRDRWNSPLHF; DNA: TGTGCCAGCAGCTCGAGGGATCGTTGGAATTCACCCCTCCACTTT; D: -; size: -; V: TRBV11-2; J: TRBJ1-6
CDR3: CASSPELTNEKLFF; DNA: TGTGCCAGCTCACCGGAGTTGACTAATGAAAAACTGTTTTTT; D: -; size: -; V: TRBV18; J: TRBJ1-4
CDR3: CSASPNRRLDTQYF; DNA: TGCAGTGCTAGTCCAAACAGGCGCTTAGATACGCAGTATTTT; D: -; size: -; V: TRBV20-1; J: TRBJ2-3
CDR3: CASQTHGTGQETQYF; DNA: TGTGCCAGCCAGACCCACGGGACAGGGCAAGAGACCCAGTACTTC; D: TRBD1; size: -; V: TRBV2; J: TRBJ2-5
CDR3: CASSSGTEAYGYTF; DNA: TGTGCCAGCAGTTCCGGGACAGAAGCCTATGGCTACACCTTC; D: TRBD1; size: -; V: TRBV4-2; J: TRBJ1-2
CDR3: CASSLGQGADSPLHF; DNA: TGCGCCAGCAGCTTGGGCCAGGGGGCAGATTCACCCCTCCACTTT; D: TRBD1; size: -; V: TRBV5-1; J: TRBJ1-6
CDR3: CASSYSYRGNQPQHF; DNA: TGTGCCAGCAGTTACTCCTACAGGGGCAATCAGCCCCAGCATTTT; D: -; size: -; V: TRBV6-2/TRBV6-3; J: TRBJ1-5
CDR3: CASSYLQGYEQYF; DNA: TGTGCCAGCAGTTACTTACAGGGTTACGAGCAGTACTTC; D: -; size: -; V: TRBV6-5; J: TRBJ2-7